This is a list of T cell receptor beta chains from one sample in a study of blood T cell repertoires in COVID-19. The assay was immunoSEQ multiplex PCR, and TCRdb's table has in-frame clones only and misses some. The sample shows about 250,000 clones, around 83% of them seen only once. The sample comprised peripheral blood. Receptors were obtained from a man aged 80 or over with acute or convalescent COVID-19. The CDR3 runs from the conserved cysteine through the conserved F or W. A D gene is named only where the DNA matches it firmly. Clone size appears in some rows only: once, few, many, or a class for an expanded clone.

V	D	size	J	CDR3	DNA
TRBV18	.	.	TRBJ2-5	CASSPPARYQETQYF	TGTGCCAGCTCACCACCCGCTCGGTACCAAGAGACCCAGTACTTC
TRBV7-2	.	.	TRBJ2-7	CASSFQLAGEQYF	TGTGCCAGCAGCTTCCAACTAGCCGGCGAGCAGTACTTC
TRBV6-1	TRBD1	.	TRBJ2-5	CASSEHLQGAETQYF	TGTGCCAGCAGTGAGCACCTACAGGGGGCGGAGACCCAGTACTTC
TRBV5-1	.	.	TRBJ2-2	CASSLLVSGELFF	TGCGCCAGCAGCCTACTAGTCTCCGGGGAGCTGTTTTTT
TRBV28	TRBD2	.	TRBJ2-1	CATGLAGSGEQFF	TGTGCCACCGGACTAGCGGGTTCTGGTGAGCAGTTCTTC
TRBV7-2	TRBD2	.	TRBJ2-5	CASSLLLAGGPREETQYF	TGTGCCAGCAGCTTACTCCTAGCGGGGGGGCCGAGGGAAGAGACCCAGTACTTC
TRBV19	.	few	TRBJ1-2	CASRERDGLYGYTF	TGTGCCAGTAGGGAGCGGGACGGCCTCTATGGCTACACCTTC
TRBV5-1	TRBD1	.	TRBJ1-1	CASSSQGGNTEAFF	TGCGCCAGCAGCTCACAGGGGGGGAACACTGAAGCTTTCTTT
TRBV18	.	.	TRBJ1-2	CASDGGLGGYTF	TGTGCCAGCGATGGGGGCTTGGGGGGCTACACCTTC
TRBV6-6	.	.	TRBJ1-3	CASSVDGSSGNTIYF	TGTGCCAGCAGTGTTGACGGGAGCTCTGGAAACACCATATATTTT
TRBV5-1	.	.	TRBJ2-7	CASSLAPGLNDYEQYF	TGCGCCAGCAGCTTGGCCCCGGGACTTAATGACTACGAGCAGTACTTC
TRBV20-1	.	.	TRBJ2-3	CSASPNRGDTQYF	TGCAGTGCTAGTCCGAATCGGGGGGATACGCAGTATTTT
TRBV30	TRBD2	.	TRBJ2-1	CAWKSGSYNEQFF	TGTGCCTGGAAAAGCGGGAGCTACAATGAGCAGTTCTTC